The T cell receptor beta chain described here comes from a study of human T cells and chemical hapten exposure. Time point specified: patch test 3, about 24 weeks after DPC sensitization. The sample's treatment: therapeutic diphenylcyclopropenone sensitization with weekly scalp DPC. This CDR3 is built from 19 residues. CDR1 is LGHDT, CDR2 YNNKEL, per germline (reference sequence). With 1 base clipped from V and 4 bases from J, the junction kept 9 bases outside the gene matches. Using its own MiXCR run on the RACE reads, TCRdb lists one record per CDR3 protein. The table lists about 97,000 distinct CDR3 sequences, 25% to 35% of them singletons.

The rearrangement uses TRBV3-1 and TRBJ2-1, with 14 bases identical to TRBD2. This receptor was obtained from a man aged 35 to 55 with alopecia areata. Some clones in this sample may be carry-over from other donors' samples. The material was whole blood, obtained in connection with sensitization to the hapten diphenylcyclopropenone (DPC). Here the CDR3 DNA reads TGTGCCAGCAGCCAAGTCCCGGGACTAGCGGGAGTTGGATACAATGAGCAGTTCTTC. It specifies CASSQVPGLAGVGYNEQFF.